These 5 T cell receptor beta chains came from one sample sequenced in a study of T-cell reconstitution after alpha-beta-depleted transplantation in children. TCRbeta library preparation incorporated unique molecular identifiers. TCRdb redid the calling of the PCR reads with MiXCR, one entry per CDR3 protein. The sample carries hundreds of thousands of distinct CDR3 sequences, about an eighth recorded once. The sample here was PBMCs, taken before TCRalphabeta/CD19-depleted stem cell transplant. These receptors all come from a girl aged 2-9 years with congenital amegakaryocytic thrombocytopenia, due to receive a stem cell transplant.

This clonotype was recorded many times. The chain uses TRBV15 and TRBJ2-1; a possible D gene is TRBD2 (5 bases). V lost 3 bases, J lost 6 bases, and 6 bases lay in between. The CDR3 has 12 residues. Germline lookup yields CDR1 LNHNV and CDR2 YYDKDF (reference sequence). CDR3 nucleotides: TGTGCCACCAGCAGTAGCGTCAATGAGCAGTTCTTC. Its translation is CATSSSVNEQFF.

The chain combines TRBV7-9 with TRBJ2-1; either TRBD1 or TRBD2 may supply D (5 bases each). The CDR3 sequence is 12 residues long. V was cut by 1 base and J by 9 bases, with 7 bases left in between. Per the germline V gene, CDR1 is SEHNR and CDR2 is FQNEAQ (reference sequence). Written as DNA, the CDR3 is TGTGCCAGCAGCTTAGTAGGGACTGAGCAGTTCTTC. It translates to CASSLVGTEQFF.

This clonotype was observed at least ten times. J is TRBJ2-7 and V is TRBV15; D may be TRBD1 (5 bases). The CDR3 has 13 residues. Trimming pared 9 bases from V and 0 bases from J, leaving 12 bases between. Germline-derived CDR1 and CDR2 are LNHNV and YYDKDF (reference sequence). The CDR3 spells CATQGYDSYEQYF. The CDR3 nucleotides read TGTGCCACGCAGGGATACGACTCCTACGAGCAGTACTTC.

The table lists this clonotype with a few counts. The rearrangement joins TRBV10-3 to TRBJ2-7; 7 bases match TRBD2. Germline V gene lookup returns CDR1 ENHRY and CDR2 SYGVKD. The V segment lost 6 bases and the J segment 3 bases; nucleotides outside the gene matches: 11. The CDR3 totals 15 residues. The CDR3 is CAIRAGVTELYEQYF. The CDR3 bases are TGTGCCATCAGGGCGGGGGTGACAGAACTCTACGAGCAGTACTTC.

The chain has TRBV28 and TRBJ2-3; 11 bases agree with TRBD2. This CDR3 has 20 amino acids. The junction had 22 bases not matched to a gene; V was cut back by 7 bases and J by 4 bases. Per germline, CDR1 MDHEN and CDR2 SYDVKM. The CDR3 loop reads CASTDAPRLAGYYDPDTQYF. As DNA, the CDR3 is TGTGCCAGCACCGATGCCCCCAGACTAGCGGGATATTATGATCCAGATACGCAGTATTTT.